The present TCR beta chain was sequenced within a study of early T cells in non-severe SARS-CoV-2 infection. Study-level information: It was bulk RNA from unsorted whole blood that was sequenced, and the chains were unpaired.

In the library, individual cDNA molecules carried attached unique molecular identifiers. TCRdb independently ran MiXCR on the 5' RACE reads; one entry per CDR3 protein. The sample has fewer than 85,000 distinct CDR3 sequences, 13% seen once; the top ten hold 6%. Germline assignment: CDR1 DFQATT and CDR2 SNEGSKA (reference sequence). J lost 4 bases, V lost 0 bases, and 12 bases had no gene match. This CDR3 has 19 residues. Details on this clonotype: Antigen unknown.

General study points: Missing private and CD4 specificities, VDJdb matching favored anti-spike CD8 responses.

The receptor's source is an adult who was a healthcare worker with PCR-confirmed SARS-CoV-2 infection or an uninfected control (not recorded which). The source material was whole blood. The chain uses TRBV20-1 and TRBJ2-3, with 14 bases aligning to TRBD2. The CDR3 DNA sequence: TGCAGTGCTAGAGATAGGACTAGCGGGAGGACCTCCTCTCCAGATACGCAGTATTTT. It codes for CSARDRTSGRTSSPDTQYF.